This T cell receptor (beta chain) was identified during a study of cytomegalovirus exposure and HLA in healthy donors. Study findings and constraints: TCR beta chains numbering some 160 were designated cytomegalovirus-associated.

V was trimmed by 6 bases and J by 14 bases, leaving 16 bases between them. CDR3 size: 11 residues. Germline lookup yields CDR1 KGHSH and CDR2 LQKENI. Profiling relied on immunoSEQ multiplex PCR, and the TCRdb table lists in-frame clones only, not all of them. The data contain about 82,000 clones, 95% of them singletons. On this clone itself: Its specificity is not known.

The chain is built from TRBV18 and TRBJ1-2; the D is unclear. The sample was PBMCs. This sequence originates from a woman aged 18-30 years in good health and CMV-seronegative. CDR3 residues: CASSHQALPTF. In DNA form, the CDR3 reads TGTGCCAGCTCCCATCAGGCCCTCCCTACCTTC.